The present T cell receptor (beta chain) was sequenced within a study of blood T cell repertoires in COVID-19. Study overall: Specimens from acute and convalescent COVID-19 originated in the United States, Italy and Spain. Nucleic acid was either cDNA or gDNA, and it came from T cells, B-cell-depleted T cells, or PBMCs.

Under the authors' procedure: By means of reference gene primer amplification, nucleated cell counts were estimated. Using immunoSEQ multiplex PCR, the repertoire was profiled, and TCRdb retains in-frame clones only, with some absent. That table is the source of V, J and clone size, and D and trimming were worked out from the DNA. The table records under 55,000 clones, roughly nine tenths of them present only once. Germline V gene lookup returns CDR1 MNHEY and CDR2 SVGEGT. The V segment lost 5 bases and the J segment 0 bases; nucleotides outside the gene matches: 4. The CDR3 has 14 amino acids. The receptor was isolated from a human donor in a cohort sampled during active COVID-19. Sequenced: peripheral blood. The chain has TRBV6-2 or TRBV6-3 and TRBJ2-7; 7 positions agree with TRBD2. The CDR3 sequence is CASSDLADSYEQYF. The DNA of the CDR3 is TGTGCCAGCAGTGACCTAGCGGACTCCTACGAGCAGTACTTC.